There are many counts of the clone carrying this T cell receptor (beta chain). Its antigen is still unknown. This sample stems from a study of read filtering for tumor transcriptome and immune sequencing. Study-wide context: Under 10 patients were R-ISS I, 16 were R-ISS II, six or seven were R-ISS III. Regarding the study as a whole: Single-read clonotypes: about 81.9% of IR-seq clonotypes (approximately 3.7% of reads), 74.6% of RNA-seq clonotypes (44.6% of reads).

The library was built from about 400 ng RNA with molecular barcoded adaptors for alpha/delta and beta/gamma chains. TCRdb processed the reads anew with MiXCR; each CDR3 protein has one entry. The table shows under 150,000 distinct CDR3 sequences, with approximately 13% occurring only once. At the time of active disease, bone marrow was collected from every patient. The receptor comes from a donor aged 40 or over with multiple myeloma. The source material was a population of CD138-negative cells sorted from bone marrow.

CDR3 coding DNA: TGCGCCAGCAGCTTGGAGGACAGGGGTGCCTACGAGCAGTACTTC. It translates to CASSLEDRGAYEQYF. The chain carries TRBV5-1 and TRBJ2-7, with 9 positions matching TRBD1. Germline loops: CDR1 SGHRS, CDR2 YFSETQ. Unmatched junction bases numbered 3, after V lost 0 bases and J lost 2 bases. The CDR3 sequence is 15 residues long.